The 29 T cell receptor beta chains below all came from one sample that was sequenced in a study of glioma-infiltrating T cells. TCR alpha and beta CDR3 regions were amplified from RNA using iRepertoire nested multiplex PCR. TCRdb used MiXCR to reprocess the multiplex PCR reads, holding one entry per CDR3 protein. The sample records about 180,000 distinct CDR3 sequences, roughly two fifths being singletons. The source material was glioma tissue, nonneoplastic brain tissue, or PBMCs (not recorded which). These receptors were obtained from a human donor with low-grade glioma or glioblastoma, undergoing nonglioma brain surgery, or in good health (not recorded which).

The chain carries TRBV4-1 and TRBJ1-3; 9 positions match TRBD1. This CDR3 is 18 amino acids long. The germline gives CDR1 MGHRA, CDR2 YSYEKL. Losses at the gene ends were 4 bases for V and 0 bases for J; bases not matched to a gene: 10. CDR3 bases: TGCGCCAGCAGCCGTGAACAAGGGACAGGGTTCTCTGGAAACACCATATATTTT. This codes for CASSREQGTGFSGNTIYF.

The chain carries TRBV18 and TRBJ1-1, with TRBD1 as a possible D gene (6 bases). V was clipped by 5 bases and J by 9 bases, with 22 bases between them. The CDR3 runs 15 residues. Germline V lookup: CDR1 KGHSH, CDR2 LQKENI. Here the CDR3 DNA reads TGTGCCAGCTCAGCTGCCCCAACAGGGTCGACTCAAGCTTTCTTT. Its translation is CASSAAPTGSTQAFF.

The chain employs TRBV2 and TRBJ2-3, with 13 positions matching TRBD2. V gave up 10 bases and J gave up 2 bases; unmatched junction bases: 18. The CDR3 consists of 19 residues. Germline V CDR1 and CDR2: SNHLY, FYNNEI. The CDR3 DNA reads TGTGCCACCCTAGCCCTGTCCGGGACTAGCGGGATAAACACAGATACGCAGTATTTT. Protein: CATLALSGTSGINTDTQYF.

CDR3 coding DNA: TGCAGTGCCCACCTAGCGGGAGAAAGGACCGAGCAGTACTTC. Translation gives CSAHLAGERTEQYF. V is TRBV20-1 and J is TRBJ2-7, with 10 bases matching TRBD2. Losses at the gene ends were 6 bases for V and 6 bases for J; bases not matched to a gene: 11. The V gene's germline CDR1 is DFQATT and CDR2 SNEGSKA (reference sequence). The CDR3 has 14 amino acids.

The chain recombines TRBV3-1 with TRBJ2-3, with D perhaps TRBD2 (6 bases). Trimming left V 3 bases short and J 3 bases short, with 16 bases between. The CDR3 is 16 residues long. Germline-derived CDR1 and CDR2 are LGHDT and YNNKEL (reference sequence). The CDR3 here is CASSHRDSGRTDTQYF. CDR3 DNA sequence: TGTGCCAGCAGCCACCGGGACTCGGGGCGGACAGATACGCAGTATTTT.

This chain uses TRBV11-2 with TRBJ2-7, with D possibly TRBD2 on 6 matching bases. From germline, CDR1 is SGHAT and CDR2 FQNNGV. V lost 5 bases, J lost 2 bases, and 13 bases lay in between. CDR3 length: 14 residues. CDR3 bases: TGTGCCAGCAGCCCGCAGCGGGTCCCCTACGAGCAGTACTTC. Its translation: CASSPQRVPYEQYF.

As concerns this clonotype: The junction shows a germline mismatch at one end, possibly a read error. The rearrangement links TRBV7-6 to TRBJ2-1; the D gene is possibly TRBD2 (6 bases). Germline V gene sequence: CDR1 SGHVS, CDR2 FNYEAQ. The CDR3 is 14 residues long. The chain's CDR3 is CTSSYRDFQDEQFF. CDR3 DNA: TGTACCAGCAGCTACCGGGACTTTCAGGATGAGCAGTTCTTC.

This clonotype appeared once. The chain has TRBV4-1 and TRBJ1-3; D gene ambiguous. The CDR3 sequence is 15 residues long. The germline gives CDR1 MGHRA, CDR2 YSYEKL. The V gene lost 0 bases and the J gene lost 0 bases, with 6 bases spanning the gap. CDR3 protein: CASSQDRISGNTIYF. Here the CDR3 DNA reads TGCGCCAGCAGCCAAGACCGGATCTCTGGAAACACCATATATTTT.

Notes on this clonotype: Just one base apart from a much larger clone, this may be a read error. This rearrangement joins TRBV20-1 to TRBJ2-7; 8 positions match TRBD2. The CDR3 sequence is 15 residues long. Germline V gives CDR1 DFQATT, CDR2 SNEGSKA (reference sequence). V trimming: 1 base; J trimming: 0 bases; junction bases outside the gene matches: 5. CDR3 nucleotide sequence: TGCAGTGCTAGAGCGGGCGGGAGGTACTCCTACGAGCAGTACTTC. Translating gives CSARAGGRYSYEQYF.

This clonotype was seen a handful of times. The V gene is TRBV27, the J gene TRBJ2-3; no definite D call. Looked up from germline, CDR1 is MNHEY and CDR2 is SMNVEV (reference sequence). This CDR3 spans 15 amino acids. With 6 bases removed from V and 4 bases from J, the gap between germline ends came to 17 bases. CDR3 in amino acids: CASSHPSSGPDTQYF. CDR3 nucleotide sequence: TGTGCCAGCAGCCATCCTTCTAGTGGGCCAGATACGCAGTATTTT.

Comment on this clonotype: This sequence may be a read error, since a much larger clone differs from it by one base. The chain has TRBV28 and TRBJ2-5, with D tentatively TRBD1 (6 bases). CDR1 and CDR2 from the germline V gene are MDHEN and SYDVKM. V was shortened by 6 bases and J by 4 bases, with 24 bases between the two germline ends. The CDR3 has 17 residues. CDR3 coding DNA: TGTGCCAGCAGCCCCCCCTGGCGTACAGGGCAGTTAGAGACCCAGTACTTC. The encoded protein is CASSPPWRTGQLETQYF.

This clonotype was observed a handful of times. V usage is TRBV3-1 and J usage is TRBJ2-7; 9 nucleotides line up with TRBD1. The CDR3 loop spans 15 amino acids. From germline, CDR1 is LGHDT and CDR2 YNNKEL (reference sequence). V lost 3 bases and J lost 0; bases outside the gene matches: 3. The CDR3 sequence is CASSQSTGGSYEQYF. The DNA for the CDR3 is TGTGCCAGCAGCCAGTCGACAGGGGGCTCCTACGAGCAGTACTTC.

The V call is TRBV6-6, the J call TRBJ2-3; 12 nucleotides match TRBD2. CDR1 and CDR2 (germline): MNHNY, SVGAGI (reference sequence). The CDR3 has 14 residues. This chain's CDR3 is CASRLAGGRDTQYF. As DNA, the CDR3 is TGTGCAAGCCGGCTAGCGGGAGGGAGAGATACGCAGTATTTT.

In this sample, this clonotype turned up once. This may arise from a read error, as a much more abundant clone is one base away. This rearrangement joins TRBV7-9 to TRBJ1-2; maybe TRBD1 (5 bases). Per the germline V gene, CDR1 is SEHNR and CDR2 is FQNEAQ (reference sequence). The CDR3 length is 13 residues. With 5 bases removed from V and 4 bases from J, the gap between germline ends came to 11 bases. The CDR3 is CASSSGTVYGYTF. CDR3 in DNA: TGTGCCAGCAGCAGTGGGACCGTCTATGGCTACACCTTC. The variable domain in full, completed from reference TRBV7-9 and TRBJ1-2, reads DTGVSQNPRHKITKRGQNVTFRCDPISEHNRLYWYRQTLGQGPEFLTYFQNEAQLEKSRLLSDRFSAERPKGSFSTLEIQRTEQGDSAMYLCASSSGTVYGYTFGSGTRLTVV.

As concerns this clonotype: A read error is possible here, since a much larger clone lies one base away. This sequence joins TRBV27 and TRBJ2-7, with 7 bases lining up with TRBD2. Germline CDR1 reads MNHEY; CDR2 reads SMNVEV (reference sequence). J was trimmed by 0 bases and V by 6 bases; bases with no gene match: 8. This CDR3 is 15 amino acids long. The CDR3 region has the DNA TGTGCCAGCAGAGGGAGGGGAAGGAGCTCCTACGAGCAGTACTTC. As protein: CASRGRGRSSYEQYF.

A remark on this clonotype: A much larger clone lies one base from this, so it may be a read error. V usage is TRBV28 and J usage is TRBJ2-7, with D perhaps matching TRBD2 (6 bases). Trimming pared 6 bases from V and 2 bases from J, leaving 14 bases between. Germline lookup yields CDR1 MDHEN and CDR2 SYDVKM. The length of the CDR3 is 14 residues. The CDR3 DNA reads as TGTGCCAGCAGCCAACTGGGGGGTCCCTACGAGCAGTACTTC. Amino acid sequence: CASSQLGGPYEQYF.

On this clonotype: This may stem from a read error, because a much larger clone lies one nucleotide away. This chain connects TRBV20-1 to TRBJ2-7, with D tentatively TRBD2 (5 bases). This CDR3 comprises 12 residues. Trimming cost V 4 bases and J 2 bases, with 9 bases left between them. CDR1 and CDR2 (germline): DFQATT, SNEGSKA (reference sequence). In DNA form, the CDR3 reads TGCAGTGCTACTATCGGGGCCTACGAGCAGTACTTC. This codes for CSATIGAYEQYF.

This clonotype came up many times. The chain uses TRBV20-1 and TRBJ2-1; 7 nucleotides agree with TRBD2. Losses at the gene ends were 6 bases for V and 7 bases for J; bases not matched to a gene: 6. Germline V lookup: CDR1 DFQATT, CDR2 SNEGSKA (reference sequence). The CDR3 contains 12 residues. The CDR3 region is CSASLATNEQFF. CDR3 DNA: TGCAGTGCATCACTAGCGACTAATGAGCAGTTCTTC.

In its sample, this clonotype was seen many times. V is TRBV6-2 or TRBV6-3 and J is TRBJ2-5; 13 bases map to TRBD2. Germline V gene sequence: CDR1 MNHEY, CDR2 SVGEGT. J lost 1 base, V lost 0 bases, and 5 bases had no gene match. This CDR3 comprises 18 residues. The CDR3 nucleotides are TGTGCCAGCAGTTACTCCGGACTAGCGGGAGTTTTCCAAGAGACCCAGTACTTC. Translating gives CASSYSGLAGVFQETQYF.

About this clonotype: This may come from a read error, since a much larger clone is one base off. In DNA form, the CDR3 reads TGTGCCAGCAGTTACTCGAGAAAGCAAGAGACCCAGTACTTC. Its protein is CASSYSRKQETQYF. The chain has TRBV6-6 and TRBJ2-5; D not resolved. Looked up from germline, CDR1 is MNHNY and CDR2 is SVGAGI (reference sequence). Trimming pared 0 bases from V and 2 bases from J, leaving 7 bases between. The CDR3 has 14 amino acids.

As regards this clonotype: Since a much larger clone is just one base distant, this may be a read error. The rearrangement links TRBV28 to TRBJ1-1; a weak D match, TRBD1 (5 bases). The CDR3 length is 14 residues. The V gene's germline CDR1 is MDHEN and CDR2 SYDVKM. CDR3: CASRPGGPNTKAFF. Written as DNA, the CDR3 is TGTGCCAGCAGACCGGGGGGACCGAACACTAAAGCTTTCTTT.

In its sample, this clonotype was seen many times. The V gene is TRBV20-1, the J gene TRBJ2-1, with D unclear. Germline values: CDR1 DFQATT, CDR2 SNEGSKA (reference sequence). Trimming pared 2 bases from V and 5 bases from J, leaving 16 bases between. The CDR3 is made up of 15 amino acids. CDR3 in amino acids: CSARHSGVRNNEQFF. The DNA for the CDR3 is TGCAGTGCTAGACACTCGGGCGTGAGGAACAATGAGCAGTTCTTC.

This clonotype has only one observation. A read error may be the cause here, since a much bigger clone is one base away. The CDR3, as DNA: TGTGCCAATACTCGGGCACACCTACCTGGTTTCAATCAGCCCCAGCATTTT. This encodes CANTRAHLPGFNQPQHF. This chain connects TRBV19 to TRBJ1-5; unclear D gene. With 10 bases removed from V and 3 bases from J, the gap between germline ends came to 25 bases. The CDR3 consists of 17 residues. Per the germline V gene, CDR1 is LNHDA and CDR2 is SQIVND (reference sequence).

In this sample, this clonotype turned up many times. V and J are TRBV24-1 and TRBJ1-2; D gene uncertain. V lost 3 bases and J 3 bases, leaving 7 bases between the germline ends. Germline V CDR1 and CDR2: KGHDR, SFDVKD. The CDR3 runs to 13 residues. Written as DNA, the CDR3 is TGTGCCACCAGTGATGGCAGCTACTATGGCTACACCTTC. Its translation: CATSDGSYYGYTF.

The genes are TRBV20-1 and TRBJ1-1; D remains unclear. V was shortened by 6 bases and J by 5 bases, with 13 bases between the two germline ends. CDR3 length: 12 residues. Germline lookup yields CDR1 DFQATT and CDR2 SNEGSKA (reference sequence). The CDR3 DNA follows: TGCAGTGCCTTAGACTTAAGAACTGAAGCTTTCTTT. This sequence encodes CSALDLRTEAFF.

Of note for this clonotype: This may arise from a read error, as a much more abundant clone is one base away. V is TRBV5-1 and J is TRBJ1-1; a weak D match, TRBD1 (5 bases). Trimming took 3 bases from V and 5 from J, leaving 14 bases between them. Germline-derived CDR1 and CDR2 are SGHRS and YFSETQ. This CDR3 comprises 14 residues. CDR3 bases: TGCGCCAGCAGCTGGAAGACAGCGAAAACTGAAGCTTTCTTT. Amino acids: CASSWKTAKTEAFF.

As to this clonotype: A much larger clone differs by one base, so this may be a read error. V and J are TRBV28 and TRBJ2-7, with no clear D. The V gene lost 6 bases and the J gene lost 0 bases, with 18 bases spanning the gap. This CDR3 comprises 16 residues. Germline CDR1 is MDHEN and CDR2 is SYDVKM. The CDR3 DNA follows: TGTGCCAGCAGCTCACAAAACGTCGTCAACTCCTACGAGCAGTACTTC. Protein product: CASSSQNVVNSYEQYF.

This clonotype has only one observation. This is likely a read error, given that the CDR3 carries no conserved phenylalanine or tryptophan at its end. This rearrangement joins TRBV28 to TRBJ1-5; D is ambiguous. The length of the CDR3 is 12 residues. The ends were cut back, 4 bases at V and 7 bases at J, with 8 bases in the middle. Per germline, CDR1 MDHEN and CDR2 SYDVKM. CDR3 region: CASSSSRQPQHY. CDR3 bases: TGTGCCAGCAGTTCCTCGAGACAGCCCCAGCATTAC.

This clonotype was recorded at least ten times. V gene TRBV20-1 combines with J gene TRBJ2-1, with 8 bases lining up with TRBD1. The CDR3 totals 14 residues. CDR1 and CDR2 from the germline V gene are DFQATT and SNEGSKA (reference sequence). V shed 6 bases and J 11 bases; nucleotides not matched to a gene: 15. The CDR3 sequence is CSATGVKRAQKQFF. DNA of the CDR3: TGCAGTGCGACAGGGGTGAAGAGGGCTCAGAAGCAGTTCTTC.